This T cell receptor beta chain is from a study of blood T cell repertoires in COVID-19. Trimming removed 7 bases from V and 9 bases from J; junction bases left unmatched: 11. CDR3 length: 14 residues. Germline values: CDR1 SNHLY, CDR2 FYNNEI. Using immunoSEQ multiplex PCR, the repertoire was profiled, and TCRdb retains in-frame clones only, with some absent. The data show under 250,000 clones, with 82% seen just once and 3% to 4% held by the top ten. This chain joins TRBV2 and TRBJ2-1, with 8 bases that match TRBD2. The origin of this receptor is a woman aged 55 to 70 who had recovered from COVID-19. Source material: PBMCs or T cells enriched from blood (not recorded which). CDR3 nucleotide sequence: TGTGCCAGCACCCGGGGTAGCGGGAACGGTGAGCAGTTCTTC. Protein product: CASTRGSGNGEQFF.